Sequencing of this T cell receptor beta chain was carried out in a study of CD8 T cells in ankylosing spondylitis. Points from the study as a whole: Seemingly distinctive of ankylosing spondylitis blood was a TCR beta motif formed by eight highly homologous variants. Matched synovial fluid from ankylosing spondylitis patients was reported to be enriched for disease-linked clones.

TCRdb analysed the 5' RACE reads with MiXCR anew, one entry per CDR3 protein. Of under 550,000 distinct CDR3 sequences listed, roughly 27% are singletons. The CDR3 contains 13 residues. Per the germline V gene, CDR1 is SGHTA and CDR2 is FQGNSA. V shed 1 base and J shed 6 bases, with 9 bases lying between them. In regard to this clonotype: Its antigen is not identified.

The V call is TRBV7-2, the J call TRBJ1-1, with no clear D. Material for sequencing was blood, either unsorted or a sorted T cell fraction (not recorded which). The TCR was taken from a male donor with ankylosing spondylitis. CDR3 residues: CASSLVLGAEAFF. As DNA, the CDR3 is TGTGCCAGCAGCTTAGTTCTTGGCGCTGAAGCTTTCTTT.